This T cell receptor beta chain was recovered during a study of OX40 agonist ivuxolimab in advanced cancers. Germline V lookup: CDR1 SGHNT, CDR2 YYREEE (reference sequence). The V and J ends lost 2 bases and 4 bases, in that order; junction bases with no gene match: 3. The CDR3 extends over 14 amino acids. The data were produced by immunoSEQ multiplex PCR, yet TCRdb's version contains in-frame clones alone and is incomplete. The sample has 50,000 or so clones; about 90% are singletons. The sequencing here drew on CD4+ or CD8+ T cells sorted from blood, taken in a trial of the OX40 agonist ivuxolimab. The receptor's source is an adult with an advanced solid tumor such as melanoma, head and neck, liver or kidney cancer. This chain links TRBV5-4 with TRBJ2-7; 10 nucleotides agree with TRBD1. CDR3 region: CASSFGTGAYEQYF. The CDR3 nucleotides are TGTGCCAGCAGCTTTGGGACAGGGGCTTACGAGCAGTACTTC.